The clone carrying this T cell receptor beta chain was observed at least ten times. Its target is unknown. This sample stems from a study of T cell repertoires in cytomegalovirus infection. Turning to the study itself: Indicated by public TCR beta signatures were CMV infection and matching HLA type. Whole-study results and caveats: The cumulative frequency of public TCR beta families identified carriers of CMV plus the relevant HLA. CMV-specific HLA-C-restricted TCR beta clonotypes dominated the ex vivo response.

This CDR3 region has 16 residues. Trimming removed 5 bases from V and 1 base from J, with 17 bases in between. Per germline, CDR1 MDHEN and CDR2 SYDVKM. TCRdb used MiXCR to reprocess the reads, holding one entry per CDR3 protein. The sample lists about 230,000 distinct CDR3 sequences; 5% to 8.5% were seen once. This clonotype was sampled from a human donor in good health (CMV status not recorded). Some clones in this sample may be carry-over from other donors' samples. Sequenced: PBMCs. V gene TRBV28 combines with J gene TRBJ1-1, with no clear D. The CDR3 region has the DNA TGTGCCAGCAGTCCCACCTCAGAGAGACCGAACACTGAAGCTTTCTTT. It yields the protein CASSPTSERPNTEAFF.